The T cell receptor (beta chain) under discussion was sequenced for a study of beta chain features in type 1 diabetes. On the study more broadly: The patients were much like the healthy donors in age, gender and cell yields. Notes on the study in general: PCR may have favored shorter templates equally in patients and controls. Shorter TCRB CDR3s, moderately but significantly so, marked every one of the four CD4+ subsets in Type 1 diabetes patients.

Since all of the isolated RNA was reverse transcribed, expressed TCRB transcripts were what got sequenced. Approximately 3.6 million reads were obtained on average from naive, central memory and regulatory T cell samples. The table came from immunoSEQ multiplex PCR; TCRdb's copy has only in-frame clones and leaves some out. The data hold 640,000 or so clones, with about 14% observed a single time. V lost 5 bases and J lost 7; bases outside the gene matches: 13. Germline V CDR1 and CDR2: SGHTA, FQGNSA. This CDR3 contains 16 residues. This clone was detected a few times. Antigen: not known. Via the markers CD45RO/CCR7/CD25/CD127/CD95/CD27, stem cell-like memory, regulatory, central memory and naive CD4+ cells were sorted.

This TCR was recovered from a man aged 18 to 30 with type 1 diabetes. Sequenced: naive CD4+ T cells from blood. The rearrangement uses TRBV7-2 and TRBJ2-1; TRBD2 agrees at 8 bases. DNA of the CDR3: TGTGCCAGCAGCCCCCAAACGGGACTAGAAAGAAATGAGCAGTTCTTC. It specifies CASSPQTGLERNEQFF.